A single sample gave rise to the 30 T cell receptor beta chains below, sequenced in a study of cytomegalovirus exposure and HLA in healthy donors. Primers: 60 Vbeta forward and 13 Jbeta reverse. Clones were sequenced by immunoSEQ multiplex PCR, and TCRdb holds only the in-frame ones, with some missing. There are roughly 80,000 clones in the sample; more than 65% occur only once, and 9% to 13% lies in the top ten. Sequencing used PBMCs. The receptors originated from a male donor in good health and CMV-seropositive.

The chain couples TRBV5-6 to TRBJ2-3, with D tentatively TRBD1 (5 bases). Germline V gives CDR1 SGHDT, CDR2 YYEEEE. CDR3 size: 13 residues. V lost 5 bases to trimming and J lost 2 bases, with 9 bases between them. The CDR3 DNA sequence: TGTGCCAGCAGGAAGACAGTCACAGATACGCAGTATTTT. Protein: CASRKTVTDTQYF.

This chain connects TRBV14 to TRBJ1-2; D call uncertain. The CDR3 totals 14 residues. Germline CDR1 and CDR2: SGHDN and FVKESK. V lost 1 base, J lost 5 bases, and 11 bases lay in between. CDR3 in DNA: TGTGCCAGCAGCCAAGTGGGCAGATATTATGGCTACACCTTC. It specifies CASSQVGRYYGYTF.

The rearrangement uses TRBV6-6 and TRBJ1-6, with unresolved D. This CDR3 spans 14 amino acids. Trimming shortened V by 6 bases and J by 11 bases, and 17 bases separated the two germline ends. Per germline, CDR1 MNHNY and CDR2 SVGAGI (reference sequence). Here the CDR3 reads CASSQQARETPLHF. CDR3 nucleotides: TGTGCCAGCAGCCAACAAGCCCGGGAGACACCCCTCCACTTT.

V and J are TRBV4-3 and TRBJ1-2; 7 nucleotides align to TRBD1. Trimming removed 3 bases from V and 2 bases from J; junction bases left unmatched: 9. The CDR3 covers 16 residues. Germline V lookup: CDR1 LGHNA, CDR2 YSLEER. The CDR3 spells CASSHGLGQRNYGYTF. For the CDR3, the DNA is TGCGCCAGCAGCCACGGCCTGGGACAGAGGAACTATGGCTACACCTTC.

This clone appeared a few times. CDR3 loop: CASSWSASGRGAKNIQYF. As DNA, the CDR3 is TGTGCCAGCAGCTGGTCGGCTAGCGGGAGAGGAGCCAAAAACATTCAGTACTTC. The V gene is TRBV5-4, the J gene TRBJ2-4; 10 positions agree with TRBD2. CDR1 is SGHNT, CDR2 YYREEE, per germline (reference sequence). The CDR3 is 18 residues long. With 3 bases clipped from V and 0 bases from J, the junction kept 9 bases outside the gene matches.

The sample holds a few counts of this clone. The genes are TRBV15 and TRBJ1-3, with 7 bases lining up with TRBD1. CDR1 and CDR2 (germline): LNHNV, YYDKDF (reference sequence). V trimming: 8 bases; J trimming: 0 bases; junction bases outside the gene matches: 1. The CDR3 consists of 13 residues. The CDR3: CATWDSSGNTIYF. DNA for the CDR3: TGTGCCACCTGGGACAGCTCTGGAAACACCATATATTTT.

This clone was seen only once. The chain couples TRBV29-1 to TRBJ2-5, with TRBD2 matching over 9 bases. The CDR3 loop spans 13 amino acids. Looked up from germline, CDR1 is SQVTM and CDR2 is ANQGSEA. CDR3 amino acids: CSESGRKQETQYF. For the CDR3, the DNA is TGCAGTGAAAGCGGGAGGAAACAAGAGACCCAGTACTTC.

The rearrangement uses TRBV6-5 and TRBJ2-5; D is possibly TRBD2 (5 bases). Germline assignment: CDR1 MNHEY and CDR2 SVGAGI. The CDR3 is 13 residues long. Trimming stripped 6 bases from V and 5 bases from J, with 13 bases between. The CDR3 here is CASRRGLSETQYF. The CDR3 DNA sequence: TGTGCCAGCAGACGCGGGCTGTCGGAGACCCAGTACTTC.

This sequence joins TRBV5-1 and TRBJ2-7, with unresolved D. This CDR3 is 13 amino acids long. V was cut by 0 bases and J by 1 base, with 5 bases left in between. CDR1 SGHRS and CDR2 YFSETQ come from the germline V gene. The CDR3 nucleotides are TGCGCCAGCAGCTTGGTTCAGTCCTACGAGCAGTACTTC. It translates to CASSLVQSYEQYF. Complete variable domain (other parts from reference TRBV5-1 and TRBJ2-7): KAGVTQTPRYLIKTRGQQVTLSCSPISGHRSVSWYQQTPGQGLQFLFEYFSETQRNKGNFPGRFSGRQFSNSRSEMNVSTLELGDSALYLCASSLVQSYEQYFGPGTRLTVT.

A word on this clone: One end of the junction fails to match germline, which may point to a read error. The genes are TRBV7-9 and TRBJ2-1, with D perhaps TRBD1 (7 bases). CDR1 SEHNR and CDR2 FQNEAQ come from the germline V gene (reference sequence). This CDR3 contains 15 residues. The DNA for the CDR3 is TGTTCCAGCAGCGGGCGACAGGGTTCCTACAATGAGCAGTTCTTC. This encodes CSSSGRQGSYNEQFF.

This chain connects TRBV2 to TRBJ2-3, with 10 bases lining up with TRBD2. V was pared by 4 bases and J by 3 bases, with 7 bases of the junction left unmatched. In germline, CDR1 is SNHLY, CDR2 FYNNEI. There are 16 residues in the CDR3. In DNA form, the CDR3 reads TGTGCCAGCAGTGCGGAAAGCGGGAGGGGGACAGATACGCAGTATTTT. Protein sequence: CASSAESGRGTDTQYF.

This clone has just one count. The rearrangement links TRBV5-1 to TRBJ2-5; 7 bases agree with TRBD1. CDR1 is SGHRS and CDR2 is YFSETQ in the germline V gene. The trim removed 0 bases at V and 2 bases at J, leaving 4 bases unmatched. This CDR3 comprises 15 residues. The CDR3 loop reads CASSLAGTEQETQYF. The DNA for the CDR3 is TGCGCCAGCAGCTTGGCCGGGACAGAACAAGAGACCCAGTACTTC. The whole variable domain, filled in from reference TRBV5-1 and TRBJ2-5, reads KAGVTQTPRYLIKTRGQQVTLSCSPISGHRSVSWYQQTPGQGLQFLFEYFSETQRNKGNFPGRFSGRQFSNSRSEMNVSTLELGDSALYLCASSLAGTEQETQYFGPGTRLLVL.

The chain has TRBV25-1 and TRBJ2-3, with 13 bases matching TRBD2. The CDR3 sequence is 17 residues long. Germline-derived CDR1 and CDR2 are MGHDK and SYGVNS. The J segment lost 2 bases and the V segment lost 1 base, leaving 3 bases of the junction unmatched. The CDR3 bases are TGTGCCAGCAGTGAATTGACTAGCGGGGGGCTCACAGATACGCAGTATTTT. Translating gives CASSELTSGGLTDTQYF.

J is TRBJ2-1 and V is TRBV5-1; no reliable D call. Trimming removed 1 base from V and 0 bases from J, with 11 bases in between. Germline V gives CDR1 SGHRS, CDR2 YFSETQ. The CDR3 covers 16 residues. CDR3 amino acids: CASSLPRANSYNEQFF. CDR3 bases: TGCGCCAGCAGCTTGCCGCGAGCCAACTCCTACAATGAGCAGTTCTTC.

The chain joins TRBV4-1 to TRBJ2-1; D may be TRBD2 (7 bases). Looked up from germline, CDR1 is MGHRA and CDR2 is YSYEKL. Trimming stripped 6 bases from V and 4 bases from J, with 16 bases between. The CDR3 loop spans 15 amino acids. DNA of the CDR3: TGCGCCAGCAGTCTTCGGGGGGCACCTTACAATGAGCAGTTCTTC. Protein sequence: CASSLRGAPYNEQFF.

This chain uses TRBV11-2 with TRBJ2-7, with 9 bases aligning to TRBD2. The junction had 5 bases not matched to a gene; V was cut back by 4 bases and J by 1 base. The CDR3 sequence is 15 residues long. The germline CDR1 and CDR2 sequences are SGHAT and FQNNGV. The CDR3 nucleotides read TGTGCCAGCAGCTCGGAGACTAGCGGATCCTACGAGCAGTACTTC. This codes for CASSSETSGSYEQYF.

The CDR3 DNA is TGTGCCAGCAGTTCGGGACAGGGGGCGCATGATACGCAGTATTTT. Amino acid sequence: CASSSGQGAHDTQYF. V and J are TRBV28 and TRBJ2-3; TRBD1 aligns across 12 bases. V was pared by 4 bases and J by 6 bases, with 5 bases of the junction left unmatched. CDR3 length: 15 residues. Germline V gene lookup returns CDR1 MDHEN and CDR2 SYDVKM.

This chain links TRBV7-2 with TRBJ2-1, with 9 bases that match TRBD2. CDR3 length: 16 amino acids. V gave up 5 bases and J gave up 1 base; unmatched junction bases: 6. Germline-derived CDR1 and CDR2 are SGHTA and FQGNSA. CDR3 residues: CASSSSGGLSYNEQFF. The CDR3 bases are TGTGCCAGCAGCAGTAGCGGGGGCCTGTCCTACAATGAGCAGTTCTTC.

J is TRBJ2-7 and V is TRBV5-1; 9 bases match TRBD1. Germline V gives CDR1 SGHRS, CDR2 YFSETQ. Unmatched junction bases numbered 11, after V lost 1 base and J lost 0 bases. The CDR3 totals 18 residues. The CDR3 loop is CASSLLGQGDRSSYEQYF. The CDR3 DNA is TGCGCCAGCAGCTTGTTGGGACAGGGCGATAGGAGCTCCTACGAGCAGTACTTC.

The chain uses TRBV11-2 and TRBJ1-6, with unresolved D. The germline V gene encodes CDR1 SGHAT and CDR2 FQNNGV. The V end lost 5 bases, the J end lost 0 bases, and 14 bases lay between the germline ends. The CDR3 runs 17 residues. CDR3 nucleotide sequence: TGTGCCAGCAGCGGTACCCGCGATAGCTCCTATAATTCACCCCTCCACTTT. It encodes CASSGTRDSSYNSPLHF.

J is TRBJ1-1 and V is TRBV6-5; D call uncertain. The CDR3 covers 16 residues. CDR1 is MNHEY and CDR2 is SVGAGI in the germline V gene. Trimming cost V 2 bases and J 4 bases, with 17 bases left between them. The CDR3 loop is CASSYATRALGTEAFF. The CDR3 nucleotides are TGTGCCAGCAGTTACGCGACTAGGGCTTTGGGCACTGAAGCTTTCTTT.

The chain employs TRBV30 and TRBJ1-3; D might be TRBD1 (6 bases). CDR3 size: 12 residues. Germline V gene sequence: CDR1 GTSNPN, CDR2 SVGIG (reference sequence). V was trimmed by 8 bases and J by 4 bases, leaving 12 bases between them. CDR3 nucleotide sequence: TGTGCCCTACAGGGTTCAGGAAACACCATATATTTT. This sequence encodes CALQGSGNTIYF.

The gene calls are TRBV28 and TRBJ2-1, with D possibly matching TRBD2 (6 bases). The CDR3 totals 14 residues. V was cut by 11 bases and J by 6 bases, with 20 bases left in between. Germline V gives CDR1 MDHEN, CDR2 SYDVKM. CDR3 DNA sequence: TGTGCCGGCCGTTTGGCGGGGACGGGCAATGAGCAGTTCTTC. It specifies CAGRLAGTGNEQFF.

The chain joins TRBV9 to TRBJ2-5, with 9 bases that match TRBD1. The CDR3 consists of 16 residues. From germline, CDR1 is SGDLS and CDR2 YYNGEE. The junction had 12 bases not matched to a gene; V was cut back by 4 bases and J by 5 bases. The CDR3 here is CASSPSPTGGRETQYF. CDR3 nucleotide sequence: TGTGCCAGCAGCCCAAGTCCGACAGGGGGGAGGGAGACCCAGTACTTC.

This chain joins TRBV27 and TRBJ1-2; D is possibly TRBD1 (5 bases). CDR3 length: 17 amino acids. V was clipped by 4 bases and J by 10 bases, with 28 bases between them. Germline lookup yields CDR1 MNHEY and CDR2 SMNVEV (reference sequence). The CDR3 here is CASSSQAREGLPWAYTF. Here the CDR3 DNA reads TGTGCCAGCAGTTCCCAAGCCCGAGAGGGACTGCCATGGGCCTACACCTTC.

This sequence joins TRBV28 and TRBJ1-3; 11 positions match TRBD1. Germline lookup yields CDR1 MDHEN and CDR2 SYDVKM. The CDR3 extends over 13 amino acids. J was trimmed by 6 bases and V by 5 bases; bases with no gene match: 0. Here the CDR3 reads CASSGQGANTIYF. The DNA of the CDR3 is TGTGCCAGCAGTGGACAGGGGGCAAACACCATATATTTT.

The table lists this clone with a count of one. V gene TRBV7-3 combines with J gene TRBJ2-2, with 11 bases that match TRBD2. With V trimmed by 2 bases and J by 3 bases, 2 bases remained unmatched. Germline loops: CDR1 SGHTA, CDR2 FQGTGA. The CDR3 extends over 16 amino acids. The CDR3 DNA reads as TGTGCCAGCAGCTTATTTAGCGGGAGGGACACCGGGGAGCTGTTTTTT. Translating gives CASSLFSGRDTGELFF.

V is TRBV9 and J is TRBJ2-1; 7 bases are a match to TRBD2. Germline-derived CDR1 and CDR2 are SGDLS and YYNGEE. Trimming cost V 3 bases and J 7 bases; bases outside gene matches: 7. This CDR3 region has 14 residues. The CDR3 is CASSERDGANEQFF. CDR3 nucleotides: TGTGCCAGCAGCGAGCGGGACGGCGCGAATGAGCAGTTCTTC.

This chain links TRBV6-5 with TRBJ2-4, with 8 bases that match TRBD1. CDR1 is MNHEY and CDR2 is SVGAGI in the germline V gene. CDR3 size: 15 residues. V shed 6 bases, J shed 8 bases, and the junction held 12 bases outside the gene matches. The CDR3 region has the DNA TGTGCCAGCAGGCCACCCGACAGGGGTGGGGACATTCAGTACTTC. Translated: CASRPPDRGGDIQYF.

In this sample, this clone turned up a few times. The chain carries TRBV7-2 and TRBJ2-2, with D tentatively TRBD1 (6 bases). CDR3 length equals 16 residues. CDR1 SGHTA and CDR2 FQGNSA come from the germline V gene. V lost 5 bases and J lost 4, with 17 bases in between. CDR3 residues: CASSQDSRASTGELFF. CDR3 DNA: TGTGCCAGCAGCCAGGACAGTCGGGCGAGCACCGGGGAGCTGTTTTTT.